The present TCR beta chain was sequenced within a study of blood T cell repertoires in COVID-19 (dated by TCRdb to the early 2020s). As for the study more broadly: Samples from collaborators originated in the United States, Italy and Spain and spanned both the acute and convalescent phases of COVID-19. The material from the prospective study consisted of cDNA or gDNA derived from T cells, B-cell-depleted T cells, or PBMCs. The sample metadata nearly always contained a de-identified subject ID, COVID-19 status, age in years and sex. The samples were drawn from the first 160 participants of the ongoing ImmuneRACE study and from over 950 subjects provided by 6 global collaborators. Subjects who had been exposed to COVID-19, were actively infected with it, or had recovered from it provided the deeply sampled blood TCRbeta repertoires that made up the dataset. Where available, HLA class I and class II types were obtained from metadata supplied by the sample provider rather than from assay-based typing. The repertoires were released in a freely available public database intended as a resource for research on the immune response to SARS-CoV-2.

Worth noting for this clone: Its antigen is currently not known. There are no base qualities to consult, and no much larger clone falls within one base.

The paper's findings and limits, for the study overall: How much clinical and demographic metadata was included differed by source and by participant, and the metadata was provided uncurated.

TCRbeta CDR3 regions were amplified from genomic DNA by means of the immunoSEQ Assay, a bias-controlled multiplex PCR. In the source study's methods: The number of nucleated cells in each sample was estimated by amplification of reference gene primers within the assay. To quantify the absolute abundance of each unique TCRbeta CDR3 rearrangement, sequence reads were collapsed and filtered. Productive Simpson clonality was computed per sample as the square root of Simpson's diversity index over productive rearrangements. TCRdb stores this immuneACCESS table with in-frame sequences only. Part of the clones is absent; in the studies checked, under half of the shortfall reflects unresolved V genes, and no reason is known for the rest. From that table come the V and J calls and clone size; the DNA was used to work out D and trimming. In all, the sample holds about 320,000 clones, and 85% to 95% of those were seen once. Jointly, the top ten make up about 4% of the sample.

Enrolling through a virtual design, the prospective study's participants ranged in age from roughly 18 to 100 years and lived across some 22 United States geographic areas. Cohort assignment in the prospective study relied on participant-reported clinical history from a screening survey and a study questionnaire. A participant counted as exposed if, within 2 weeks of entering the study, that participant had been in contact with someone who had a PCR-confirmed or clinician-diagnosed COVID-19 case. In the prospective study, mobile phlebotomists collected whole blood, serum and a nasopharyngeal or oropharyngeal swab from each participant. Additional blood draws and questionnaires over an approximately two-month period could optionally be provided by prospective study participants. Before DNA extraction, blood samples from the prospective study were shipped at room temperature or frozen. The receptor was isolated from a woman aged 25 to 45 who had been exposed to COVID-19. Sequencing was done on a sample of PBMCs or T cells enriched from blood (not recorded which).

The nucleotides are TGTGCCAGCAGTCACCCCCCAAGCGGGGGCCGGGAGACCCAGTACTTC. Translation gives CASSHPPSGGRETQYF. This sequence uses TRBV28 and TRBJ2-5; 8 central bases correspond to TRBD2. Trimming accounts for 5 bases at V and 5 bases at J, while the number of junction bases matched to no gene is 13. The CDR3 holds 16 amino acids from the cysteine to the phenylalanine. CDR3 DNA is the only sequence kept; it has 48 bases, read in frame from the first base. For CDR1 and CDR2, the germline V gene lists MDHEN and SYDVKM.